These 27 T cell receptor beta chains originate from one sample sequenced in a study of T cell responses to AZD1222 COVID-19 vaccine. The assay was immunoSEQ multiplex PCR, and TCRdb's table has in-frame clones only and misses some. The profile shows 67,000 or so clones, roughly 89% of them singletons. This sample comprised peripheral blood, obtained on day 0 of AZD1222 vaccination. These TCRs come from an adult in good health.

The V call is TRBV18, the J call TRBJ2-2; D call uncertain. The V gene's germline CDR1 is KGHSH and CDR2 LQKENI. The V gene lost 2 bases and the J gene lost 0 bases, with 7 bases spanning the gap. The length of the CDR3 is 15 residues. CDR3 loop: CASSPFEANTGELFF. The CDR3, as DNA: TGTGCCAGCTCACCATTCGAGGCGAACACCGGGGAGCTGTTTTTT.

This chain uses TRBV7-8 with TRBJ2-5; D may correspond to TRBD1 or TRBD2 (5 bases each). Germline loops: CDR1 SGHVS, CDR2 FQNEAQ. V lost 4 bases and J 7 bases, leaving 13 bases between the germline ends. The CDR3 extends over 13 amino acids. The DNA of the CDR3 is TGTGCCAGCAGCTACGACGTGGGACGGACCCAGTACTTC. Residues: CASSYDVGRTQYF.

The J gene is TRBJ2-2, the V gene TRBV3-1 (or the pseudogene TRBV3-2); D is undetermined. The CDR3 is 15 residues long. Trimming pared 1 base from V and 3 bases from J, leaving 9 bases between. The germline V gene has CDR1 LGHDT and CDR2 YNNKEL (reference sequence). CDR3 coding DNA: TGTGCCAGCAGCCAAGTTATTCCTCACACCGGGGAGCTGTTTTTT. As protein: CASSQVIPHTGELFF.

The genes are TRBV29-1 and TRBJ1-2; D unclear. The CDR3 has 13 amino acids. V dropped 0 bases and J dropped 11 bases, with 16 bases sitting between them. The germline V gene encodes CDR1 SQVTM and CDR2 ANQGSEA. CDR3 protein: CSVEEVGKGRYTF. The CDR3, as DNA: TGCAGCGTTGAAGAAGTTGGAAAGGGTCGTTACACCTTC.

This clone has a handful of counts. This chain links TRBV29-1 with TRBJ1-2; D call uncertain. This CDR3 spans 11 amino acids. CDR1 and CDR2 (germline): SQVTM, ANQGSEA. V was trimmed by 4 bases and J by 4 bases, leaving 7 bases between them. Here the CDR3 DNA reads TGCAGCGTTGGCTACCGCTATGGCTACACCTTC. It specifies CSVGYRYGYTF.

The CDR3 spells CASSEFGGREKLFF. The CDR3 coding sequence is TGTGCCAGCAGTGAATTTGGGGGGAGGGAAAAACTGTTTTTT. The V and J genes are TRBV2 and TRBJ1-4, with D possibly matching TRBD1 (5 bases). V dropped 2 bases and J dropped 8 bases, with 12 bases sitting between them. The CDR3 loop spans 14 amino acids. Germline lookup yields CDR1 SNHLY and CDR2 FYNNEI.

The V gene is TRBV14, the J gene TRBJ1-1; D unresolved. V lost 4 bases and J lost 0, with 6 bases in between. Germline CDR1 is SGHDN and CDR2 is FVKESK. The CDR3 totals 13 residues. The CDR3 here is CASSLALNTEAFF. CDR3 DNA: TGTGCCAGCAGCCTGGCCTTGAACACTGAAGCTTTCTTT.

This chain joins TRBV7-9 and TRBJ1-4; D unclear. The germline V gene encodes CDR1 SEHNR and CDR2 FQNEAQ (reference sequence). Trimming removed 5 bases from V and 11 bases from J, with 21 bases in between. There are 15 residues in the CDR3. The CDR3 sequence is CASSPPWPAMSKLFF. The CDR3 DNA is TGTGCCAGCAGCCCCCCTTGGCCGGCGATGTCCAAACTGTTTTTT. Complete variable domain (other parts from reference TRBV7-9 and TRBJ1-4): DTGVSQNPRHKITKRGQNVTFRCDPISEHNRLYWYRQTLGQGPEFLTYFQNEAQLEKSRLLSDRFSAERPKGSFSTLEIQRTEQGDSAMYLCASSPPWPAMSKLFFGSGTQLSVL.

The chain combines TRBV7-8 with TRBJ1-3; D remains unclear. The germline V gene encodes CDR1 SGHVS and CDR2 FQNEAQ. V lost 6 bases and J 0 bases, leaving 12 bases between the germline ends. There are 15 residues in the CDR3. The CDR3 bases are TGTGCCAGCAGACCCGGCGCTGGCTCTGGAAACACCATATATTTT. This gives the protein CASRPGAGSGNTIYF.

The genes are TRBV9 and TRBJ2-7; possibly TRBD1 for D (6 bases). The CDR3 is made up of 14 amino acids. From germline, CDR1 is SGDLS and CDR2 YYNGEE. Trimming took off 0 bases at V and 2 bases at J, with 9 bases between the two ends. Here the CDR3 reads CASSVGQAPYEQYF. The CDR3 nucleotides read TGTGCCAGCAGCGTAGGACAGGCCCCCTACGAGCAGTACTTC.

As concerns this clone: Because the CDR3 is missing its conserved closing phenylalanine or tryptophan, this is likely a read error. No DNA is shown, since the ends of the CDR3 on it are uncertain; the CDR3 is the one TCRdb lists. V gene TRBV5-4 combines with J gene TRBJ1-4; TRBD1 was called by the table and not checked on the DNA. The CDR3 spans 11 residues, counting both ends. Germline V gives CDR1 SGHNT, CDR2 YYREEE (reference sequence). Here the CDR3 reads CARGIQQGQRH.

The chain couples TRBV4-2 to TRBJ1-2; unclear D gene. The CDR3 is 13 residues long. Germline V gene data show CDR1 as LGHNA and CDR2 as YNFKEQ. The V and J ends lost 1 base and 4 bases respectively, with 7 bases between them. CDR3 loop: CASSQGGAYGYTF. CDR3 nucleotides: TGTGCCAGCAGCCAAGGGGGAGCCTATGGCTACACCTTC.

The chain recombines TRBV23-1 with TRBJ2-7; the D gene is possibly TRBD1 (5 bases). TRBV23-1 carries the ORF label, with uncertain function. The CDR3 extends over 17 amino acids. Trimming stripped 3 bases from V and 3 bases from J, with 21 bases between. CDR3 nucleotides: TGCGCCAGCAGTCACCGTTCAGGGCAGGCGGCGGACTACGAGCAGTACTTC. Protein product: CASSHRSGQAADYEQYF.

This chain connects TRBV19 to TRBJ1-2, with a weak D call TRBD1 (6 bases). Trimming took off 5 bases at V and 3 bases at J, with 22 bases between the two ends. This CDR3 contains 17 residues. Germline V gene sequence: CDR1 LNHDA, CDR2 SQIVND (reference sequence). CDR3 sequence (DNA): TGTGCCAGTAGTGCGACAGGAGGCGGTTTTAAGGACTATGGCTACACCTTC. It is translated as CASSATGGGFKDYGYTF.

The chain recombines TRBV2 with TRBJ2-7; no clear D gene. The length of the CDR3 is 12 residues. Germline V gene lookup returns CDR1 SNHLY and CDR2 FYNNEI. V gave up 0 bases and J gave up 3 bases, with 3 bases separating them. CDR3 DNA: TGTGCCAGCAGTGAAGCTTACTACGAGCAGTACTTC. The encoded protein is CASSEAYYEQYF.

The chain combines TRBV6-2 or TRBV6-3 with TRBJ2-6; D unclear. Between the trimmed V and J ends, which lost 6 bases and 0 bases, there was a span of 15 bases. Germline CDR1 MNHEY, CDR2 SVGEGT. CDR3 length equals 17 residues. For the CDR3, the DNA is TGTGCCAGCAGCCCCAGGAGATACAGCTCTGGGGCCAACGTCCTGACTTTC. This encodes CASSPRRYSSGANVLTF.

The chain carries TRBV18 and TRBJ2-7, with 8 bases that match TRBD1. Unmatched junction bases numbered 8, after V lost 6 bases and J lost 7 bases. Per germline, CDR1 KGHSH and CDR2 LQKENI. The CDR3 is made up of 13 amino acids. Written as DNA, the CDR3 is TGTGCCAGCTCGCTGGACAGGGCCGAAGAGCAGTACTTC. Translating gives CASSLDRAEEQYF.

This clone was seen a single time. This chain connects TRBV7-9 to TRBJ1-6; D possibly corresponds to TRBD1 (6 bases). Germline CDR1 is SEHNR and CDR2 is FQNEAQ (reference sequence). The germline V and J ends were trimmed by 1 base and 9 bases, with 7 bases remaining between them. The CDR3 is 13 residues long. CDR3 protein: CASSLDRVSPLHF. CDR3 bases: TGTGCCAGCAGCTTAGACAGGGTTTCACCCCTCCACTTT.

V is TRBV6-1 and J is TRBJ1-5; no reliable D call. CDR1 MNHNS and CDR2 SASEGT come from the germline V gene. This CDR3 is 14 amino acids long. V was clipped by 2 bases and J by 5 bases, with 10 bases between them. The CDR3 region is CASSEIPAYQPQHF. CDR3 coding DNA: TGTGCCAGCAGTGAAATCCCTGCGTATCAGCCCCAGCATTTT.

The chain recombines TRBV29-1 with TRBJ1-5; D call uncertain. Germline CDR1 is SQVTM and CDR2 is ANQGSEA. Trimming removed 4 bases at V and 0 bases at J, with 7 bases between. The CDR3 extends over 13 amino acids. The CDR3 spells CSVGFSSNQPQHF. The CDR3 nucleotides are TGCAGCGTTGGTTTCAGTAGCAATCAGCCCCAGCATTTT.

The chain has TRBV5-4 and TRBJ1-2; D might be TRBD1 (6 bases). V was trimmed by 2 bases and J by 6 bases, leaving 14 bases between them. The CDR3 has 14 amino acids. Germline V gene data show CDR1 as SGHNT and CDR2 as YYREEE (reference sequence). CDR3 sequence reads: CASSLSQGQDGYTF. The CDR3 bases are TGTGCCAGCAGCTTATCACAGGGCCAAGATGGCTACACCTTC.

V gene TRBV7-9 combines with J gene TRBJ2-7, with TRBD2 matching 9 bases. The J segment lost 4 bases and the V segment lost 5 bases, leaving 9 bases of the junction unmatched. There are 15 residues in the CDR3. Germline V gives CDR1 SEHNR, CDR2 FQNEAQ (reference sequence). The CDR3 DNA is TGTGCCAGCAGCCCGTCGAGTAGCGGGGGATACGAGCAGTACTTC. Protein: CASSPSSSGGYEQYF.

V is TRBV6-5 and J is TRBJ2-5; D is possibly TRBD2 (5 bases). V shed 5 bases and J shed 5 bases, with 12 bases lying between them. The CDR3 contains 13 residues. Germline CDR1 MNHEY, CDR2 SVGAGI. CDR3 in DNA: TGTGCCAGCAGTCCACTAGGATTGGAGACCCAGTACTTC. Amino acids: CASSPLGLETQYF.

The chain links TRBV29-1 to TRBJ1-1, with D possibly being TRBD1 (5 bases). Germline V gene lookup returns CDR1 SQVTM and CDR2 ANQGSEA. The ends were cut back, 4 bases at V and 3 bases at J, with 12 bases in the middle. The CDR3 runs to 13 residues. This CDR3 is CSVVRDGYTEAFF. The CDR3 DNA is TGCAGCGTTGTTCGGGACGGGTACACTGAAGCTTTCTTT. Combining the CDR3 with reference TRBV29-1 and TRBJ1-1 gives the whole variable domain SAVISQKPSRDICQRGTSLTIQCQVDSQVTMMFWYRQQPGQSLTLIATANQGSEATYESGFVIDKFPISRPNLTFSTLTVSNMSPEDSSIYLCSVVRDGYTEAFFGQGTRLTVV.

The rearrangement links TRBV12-3 or TRBV12-4 to TRBJ1-1, with D unresolved. The CDR3 runs 13 residues. The V end was cut by 9 bases, the J end by 6 bases, with 17 bases between. CDR3 sequence (DNA): TGTGCCAGTTCTCCCCCGTTTTTCGCTGAAGCTTTCTTT. Its protein product is CASSPPFFAEAFF.

The chain couples TRBV7-3 to TRBJ2-7; no clear D gene. Trimming cost V 2 bases and J 0 bases, with 8 bases left between them. Germline V gene lookup returns CDR1 SGHTA and CDR2 FQGTGA. The CDR3 is 14 amino acids. In DNA, the CDR3 is TGTGCCAGCAGCTTATCTGGGAACTCCTACGAGCAGTACTTC. Translating gives CASSLSGNSYEQYF. Using reference TRBV7-3 and TRBJ2-7 for the parts outside the CDR3, the full variable domain is GAGVSQTPSNKVTEKGKYVELRCDPISGHTALYWYRQSLGQGPEFLIYFQGTGAADDSGLPNDRFFAVRPEGSVSTLKIQRTERGDSAVYLCASSLSGNSYEQYFGPGTRLTVT.

This clone has just one count. The chain links TRBV28 to TRBJ1-6, with 9 bases matching TRBD1. J lost 9 bases, V lost 5 bases, and 8 bases had no gene match. Looked up from germline, CDR1 is MDHEN and CDR2 is SYDVKM. This CDR3 contains 15 residues. Here the CDR3 reads CASSTPGQGRSPLHF. The CDR3 coding sequence is TGTGCCAGCAGTACCCCGGGACAGGGTCGTTCACCCCTCCACTTT. Filled out from reference TRBV28 and TRBJ1-6, the complete variable domain reads DVKVTQSSRYLVKRTGEKVFLECVQDMDHENMFWYRQDPGLGLRLIYFSYDVKMKEKGDIPEGYSVSREKKERFSLILESASTNQTSMYLCASSTPGQGRSPLHFGNGTRLTVT.